This T cell receptor (beta chain) was retrieved from a study of CD8 T cells in ankylosing spondylitis. Study-wide results and caveats: Ankylosing spondylitis blood seemed to carry a telltale TCR beta motif made of about 8 highly homologous variants. Both synovial fluid and blood in reactive arthritis had previously been reported to carry some motif variants.

Of note for this clonotype: Its cognate antigen is unknown.

Deletions cut 1 base from V and 7 bases from J, with 20 bases between. This CDR3 spans 17 amino acids. Germline V gene data show CDR1 as MGHRA and CDR2 as YSYEKL. In making TCR beta libraries, quantitative 5'-RACE with molecular barcodes was used. In TCRdb, the 5' RACE reads were re-called with MiXCR into one record per CDR3 protein. The table includes a few hundred thousand distinct CDR3 sequences, roughly 8% detected once. The TCR originated in a male donor with ankylosing spondylitis. The specimen was blood, either unsorted or a sorted T cell fraction (not recorded which). The chain couples TRBV4-1 to TRBJ1-5, with a possible D match to TRBD1 (5 bases). The CDR3 spells CASSQGPLVGGDQPQHF. CDR3 coding DNA: TGCGCCAGCAGCCAAGGCCCCTTGGTTGGGGGTGACCAGCCCCAGCATTTT.